Sequencing of this TCR beta chain was carried out in a study of cytomegalovirus exposure and HLA in healthy donors. General study points: Apart from CMV serostatus, no immune exposure information was available. Segments of the TCR beta V type were, in most cases, productive about 90% or about 30% of the time in an earlier analysis.

From germline, CDR1 is MNHEY and CDR2 SVGAGI. The junction had 3 bases not matched to a gene; V was cut back by 7 bases and J by 3 bases. CDR3 length: 13 residues. With regard to this clone: Antigen: not known.

Use of 60 Vbeta and 13 Jbeta primers characterized the PCR. Data came from immunoSEQ multiplex PCR; TCRdb stores just in-frame clones and leaves some out. The table lists some 160,000 clones, about 80% of them singletons. This receptor was obtained from a woman aged 40 to 50 in good health and CMV-seronegative. The chain is built from TRBV6-5 and TRBJ1-5, with 7 bases matching TRBD1. Sequencing was performed on PBMCs. This CDR3 is CASTGGSNQPQHF. The CDR3 coding sequence is TGTGCCAGCACAGGGGGTTCCAATCAGCCCCAGCATTTT.